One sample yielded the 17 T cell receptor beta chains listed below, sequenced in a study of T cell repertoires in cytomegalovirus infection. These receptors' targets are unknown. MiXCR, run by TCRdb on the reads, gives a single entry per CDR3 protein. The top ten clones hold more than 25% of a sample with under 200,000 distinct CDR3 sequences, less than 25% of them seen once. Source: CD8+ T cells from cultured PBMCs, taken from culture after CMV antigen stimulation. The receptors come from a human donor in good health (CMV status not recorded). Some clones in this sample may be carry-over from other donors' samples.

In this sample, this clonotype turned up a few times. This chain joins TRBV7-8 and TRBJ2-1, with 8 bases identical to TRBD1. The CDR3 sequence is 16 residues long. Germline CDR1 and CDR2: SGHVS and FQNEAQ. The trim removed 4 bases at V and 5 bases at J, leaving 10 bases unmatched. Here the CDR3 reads CASSSEVRTGHNEQFF. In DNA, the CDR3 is TGTGCCAGCAGCTCTGAGGTGAGGACAGGGCACAATGAGCAGTTCTTC.

CDR3 amino acids: CSARDYGGHRGKAFF. The CDR3 DNA follows: TGCAGTGCTAGAGATTATGGGGGACACCGCGGGAAAGCTTTCTTT. The chain uses TRBV20-1 and TRBJ1-1, with a weak D call TRBD1 (6 bases). Germline values: CDR1 DFQATT, CDR2 SNEGSKA (reference sequence). V gave up 0 bases and J gave up 9 bases, with 20 bases separating them. The CDR3 is made up of 15 amino acids.

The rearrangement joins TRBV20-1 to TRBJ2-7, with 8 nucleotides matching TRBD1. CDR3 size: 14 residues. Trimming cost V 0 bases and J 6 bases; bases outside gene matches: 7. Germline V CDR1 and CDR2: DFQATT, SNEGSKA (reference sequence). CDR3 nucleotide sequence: TGCAGTGCTAGAGACGGACAGGGTTCGATCGAGCAGTACTTC. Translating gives CSARDGQGSIEQYF.

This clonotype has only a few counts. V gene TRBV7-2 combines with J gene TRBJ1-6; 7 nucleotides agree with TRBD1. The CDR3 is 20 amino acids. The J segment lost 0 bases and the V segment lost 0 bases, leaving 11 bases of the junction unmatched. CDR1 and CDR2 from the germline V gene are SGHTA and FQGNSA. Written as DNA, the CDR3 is TGTGCCAGCAGCTTAGCGCTTTCCAGGGGGGAGAGCTCCTATAATTCACCCCTCCACTTT. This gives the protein CASSLALSRGESSYNSPLHF.

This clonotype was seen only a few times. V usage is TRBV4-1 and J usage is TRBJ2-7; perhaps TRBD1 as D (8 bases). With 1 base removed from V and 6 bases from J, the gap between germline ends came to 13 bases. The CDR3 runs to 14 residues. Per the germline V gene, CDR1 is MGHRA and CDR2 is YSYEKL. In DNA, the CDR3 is TGCGCCAGCAGCCAAGTAAACAGGGGGGGCGAGCAGTACTTC. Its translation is CASSQVNRGGEQYF.

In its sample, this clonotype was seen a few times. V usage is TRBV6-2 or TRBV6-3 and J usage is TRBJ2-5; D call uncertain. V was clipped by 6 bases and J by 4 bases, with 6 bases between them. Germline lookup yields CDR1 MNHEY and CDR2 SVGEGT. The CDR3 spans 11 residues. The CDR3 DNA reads TGTGCCAGCAGGAACGGAGAGACCCAGTACTTC. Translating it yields CASRNGETQYF.

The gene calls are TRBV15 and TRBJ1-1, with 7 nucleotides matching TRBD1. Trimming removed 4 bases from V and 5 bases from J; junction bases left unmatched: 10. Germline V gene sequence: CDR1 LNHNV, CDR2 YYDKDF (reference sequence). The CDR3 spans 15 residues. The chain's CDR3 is CATSTKQGFWTEAFF. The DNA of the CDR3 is TGTGCCACCAGCACCAAACAGGGGTTTTGGACTGAAGCTTTCTTT.

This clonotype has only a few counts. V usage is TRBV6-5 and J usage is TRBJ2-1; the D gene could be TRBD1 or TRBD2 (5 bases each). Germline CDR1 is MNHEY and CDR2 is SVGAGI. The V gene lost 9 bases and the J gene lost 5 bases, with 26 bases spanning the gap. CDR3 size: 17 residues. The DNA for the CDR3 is TGTGCCAGTCCCTCCGTCTGGGGGTCACCTATTAACAATGAGCAGTTCTTC. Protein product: CASPSVWGSPINNEQFF.

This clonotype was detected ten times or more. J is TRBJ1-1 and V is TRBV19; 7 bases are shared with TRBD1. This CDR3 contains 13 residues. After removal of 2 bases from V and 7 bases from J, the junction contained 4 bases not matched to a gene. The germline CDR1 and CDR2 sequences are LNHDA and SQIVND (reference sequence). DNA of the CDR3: TGTGCCAGTAGTATAACAGGGGAATTTGAAGCTTTCTTT. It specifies CASSITGEFEAFF.

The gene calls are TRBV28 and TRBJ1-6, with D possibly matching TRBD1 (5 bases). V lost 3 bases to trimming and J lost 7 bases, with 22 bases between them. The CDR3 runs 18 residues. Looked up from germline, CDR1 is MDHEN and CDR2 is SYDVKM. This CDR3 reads CASSFRVLGTPINSPLHF. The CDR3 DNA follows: TGTGCCAGCAGTTTCAGGGTCCTAGGGACGCCGATCAATTCACCCCTCCACTTT.

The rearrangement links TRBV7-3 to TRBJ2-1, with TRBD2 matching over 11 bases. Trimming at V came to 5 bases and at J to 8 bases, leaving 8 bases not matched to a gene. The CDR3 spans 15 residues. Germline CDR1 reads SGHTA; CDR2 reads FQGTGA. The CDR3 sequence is CASSPLAGAADEQFF. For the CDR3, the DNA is TGTGCCAGCAGCCCACTAGCGGGGGCCGCGGATGAGCAGTTCTTC.

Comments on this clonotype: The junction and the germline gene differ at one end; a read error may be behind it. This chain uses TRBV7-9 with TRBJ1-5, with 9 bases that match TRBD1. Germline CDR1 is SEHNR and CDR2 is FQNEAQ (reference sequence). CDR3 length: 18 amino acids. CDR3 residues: CASSLAGQGIGVNQPQHF. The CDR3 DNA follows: TGTGCCAGCAGCCTAGCGGGACAGGGTATAGGAGTCAATCAGCCCCAGCATTTT.

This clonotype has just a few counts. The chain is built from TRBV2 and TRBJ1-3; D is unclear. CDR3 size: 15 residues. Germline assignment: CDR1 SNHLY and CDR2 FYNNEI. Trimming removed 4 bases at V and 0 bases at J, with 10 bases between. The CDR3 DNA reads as TGTGCCAGCAGTGGGAGGTCGTTCTCTGGAAACACCATATATTTT. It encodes CASSGRSFSGNTIYF.

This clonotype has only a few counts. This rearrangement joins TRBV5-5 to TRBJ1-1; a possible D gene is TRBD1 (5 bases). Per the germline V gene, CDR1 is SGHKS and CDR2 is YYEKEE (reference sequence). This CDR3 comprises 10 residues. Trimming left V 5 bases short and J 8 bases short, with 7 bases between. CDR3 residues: CASSGTEAFF. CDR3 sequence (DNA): TGTGCCAGCAGTGGGACCGAAGCTTTCTTT. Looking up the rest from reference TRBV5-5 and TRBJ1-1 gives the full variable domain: DAGVTQSPTHLIKTRGQQVTLRCSPISGHKSVSWYQQVLGQGPQFIFQYYEKEERGRGNFPDRFSARQFPNYSSELNVNALLLGDSALYLCASSGTEAFFGQGTRLTVV.

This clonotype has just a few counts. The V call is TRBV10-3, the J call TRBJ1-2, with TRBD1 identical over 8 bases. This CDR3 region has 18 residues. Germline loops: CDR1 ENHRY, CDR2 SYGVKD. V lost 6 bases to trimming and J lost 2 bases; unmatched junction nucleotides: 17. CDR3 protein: CAISPEGGRGLGNYGYTF. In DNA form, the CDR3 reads TGTGCCATCAGCCCTGAGGGTGGCAGGGGGCTTGGAAACTATGGCTACACCTTC.

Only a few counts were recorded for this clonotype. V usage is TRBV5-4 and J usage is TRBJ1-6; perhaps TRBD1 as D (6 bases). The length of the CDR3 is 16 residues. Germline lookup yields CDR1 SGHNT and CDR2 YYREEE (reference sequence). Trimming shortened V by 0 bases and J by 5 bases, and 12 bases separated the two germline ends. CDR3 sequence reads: CASSLGATGNNSPLHF. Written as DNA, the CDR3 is TGTGCCAGCAGCTTGGGAGCGACAGGAAATAATTCACCCCTCCACTTT.

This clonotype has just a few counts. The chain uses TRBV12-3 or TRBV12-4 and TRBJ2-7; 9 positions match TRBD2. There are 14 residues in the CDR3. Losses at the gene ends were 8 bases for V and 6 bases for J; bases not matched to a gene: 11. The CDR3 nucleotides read TGTGCCAGCGGAATAGGGAGCGGGGGGTTCGAGCAGTACTTC. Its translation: CASGIGSGGFEQYF.